Listed below are T cell receptor beta chains from one sample, sequenced in a study of technical replicates of blood from a handful of donors. This table comes from immunoSEQ multiplex PCR, and its TCRdb copy is limited to in-frame clones, with some not included. The table shows approximately 41,000 clones, with over 95% occurring only once. Sequenced sample: T cells isolated from PBMCs. The source is a human donor in good health. Each CDR3 is given with its conserved first and last residue. The order of the fields is V gene, J gene, clone size, D gene, CDR3 length, CDR3 protein, CDR3 DNA. D genes are given only for firm matches. The size of a clone is reported for some rows only, either as once, few or many, or as a class for expanded clones.

v_call: TRBV4-2; j_call: TRBJ2-3; clone_size: once; d_call: .; cdr3_length: 15; cdr3_aa: CASSSHSTSTDTQYF; cdr3_nt: TGTGCCAGCAGCTCCCATTCCACTAGCACAGATACGCAGTATTTT
v_call: TRBV6-5; j_call: TRBJ2-7; clone_size: .; d_call: .; cdr3_length: 14; cdr3_aa: CASSGTSFPYEQYF; cdr3_nt: TGTGCCAGCAGCGGAACTAGCTTCCCCTACGAGCAGTACTTC
v_call: TRBV30; j_call: TRBJ1-5; clone_size: .; d_call: .; cdr3_length: 14; cdr3_aa: CAWTPKGTGQPQHF; cdr3_nt: TGTGCCTGGACCCCAAAGGGAACGGGGCAGCCCCAGCATTTT
v_call: TRBV9; j_call: TRBJ1-2; clone_size: once; d_call: TRBD1; cdr3_length: 17; cdr3_aa: CASSPRAGGLMEYGYTF; cdr3_nt: TGTGCCAGCAGCCCCCGGGCAGGGGGCTTGATGGAGTATGGCTACACCTTC
v_call: TRBV6-5; j_call: TRBJ2-5; clone_size: .; d_call: .; cdr3_length: 13; cdr3_aa: CASSYPQGKTQYF; cdr3_nt: TGTGCCAGCAGTTACCCACAGGGAAAGACCCAGTACTTC
v_call: TRBV6-5; j_call: TRBJ1-2; clone_size: .; d_call: .; cdr3_length: 14; cdr3_aa: CASSPTQGGYGYTF; cdr3_nt: TGTGCCAGCAGTCCGACGCAGGGTGGGTATGGCTACACCTTC
v_call: TRBV30; j_call: TRBJ1-5; clone_size: few; d_call: TRBD1; cdr3_length: 13; cdr3_aa: CAWSEGAGQPQHF; cdr3_nt: TGTGCCTGGAGTGAGGGGGCTGGTCAGCCCCAGCATTTT
v_call: TRBV21-1; j_call: TRBJ2-7; clone_size: .; d_call: .; cdr3_length: 14; cdr3_aa: CASSKIRGSYEQYF; cdr3_nt: TGTGCCAGCAGCAAAATCCGGGGGTCCTACGAGCAGTACTTC
v_call: TRBV27; j_call: TRBJ2-2; clone_size: .; d_call: .; cdr3_length: 13; cdr3_aa: CASTLLASGELFF; cdr3_nt: TGTGCCAGCACCCTCCTAGCAAGTGGGGAGCTGTTTTTT
v_call: TRBV2; j_call: TRBJ2-2; clone_size: .; d_call: TRBD2; cdr3_length: 17; cdr3_aa: CASSDGRWGGPTGELFF; cdr3_nt: TGTGCCAGCAGTGACGGGAGGTGGGGGGGACCCACCGGGGAGCTGTTTTTT